This TCR beta chain was obtained from a study of T-cell reconstitution after alpha-beta-depleted transplantation in children. Whole-study findings and limits: Newly produced T cells mostly accounted for T-cell counts and diversity one year post-transplant. About two months after transplant, alpha-beta T cells reportedly came from several hundred expanded graft clones.

This clonotype has just a few counts. Its antigen is unknown. Molecular barcoding with unique molecular identifiers was used for the TCRbeta library. TCRdb itself ran the PCR reads through MiXCR, one entry per CDR3 protein. Of about 980,000 distinct CDR3 sequences listed, about 29% were seen once; the top ten hold about 28%. The starting material was PBMCs, mostly from graft donor cells, obtained 360 days after TCRalphabeta/CD19-depleted stem cell transplant. The sequence was obtained from a boy under two years old who had a stem cell transplant for SCID, so the T cells may come from the graft donor.

The CDR3: CASTGGPPYEQYF. In DNA form, the CDR3 reads TGTGCCAGCACTGGGGGCCCTCCCTACGAGCAGTACTTC. The chain uses TRBV6-1 and TRBJ2-7; weak D call: TRBD1 (6 bases). CDR1 MNHNS and CDR2 SASEGT come from the germline V gene. The CDR3 has 13 amino acids. V lost 7 bases to trimming and J lost 2 bases, with 12 bases between them.